This TCR beta chain was identified in a study of blood T cell repertoires in COVID-19. For the study at large: Samples representing acute and convalescent COVID-19 were sourced from the United States, Italy and Spain.

This clone was observed once. V was pared by 2 bases and J by 7 bases, with 12 bases between. Per the germline V gene, CDR1 is SGDLS and CDR2 is YYNGEE. CDR3 length: 13 amino acids. Some clones are missing from TCRdb's copy, which holds only in-frame ones; the method was immunoSEQ multiplex PCR. Altogether around 300,000 clones are present, 85% being singletons, with the ten largest covering 13%. This chain uses TRBV9 with TRBJ2-5; D unresolved. The sample consisted of peripheral blood. This TCR came from a human donor in a cohort sampled during active COVID-19. In DNA, the CDR3 is TGTGCCAGCAGCGTTGGGCTAAAAGGGACCCAGTACTTC. Amino acids: CASSVGLKGTQYF.